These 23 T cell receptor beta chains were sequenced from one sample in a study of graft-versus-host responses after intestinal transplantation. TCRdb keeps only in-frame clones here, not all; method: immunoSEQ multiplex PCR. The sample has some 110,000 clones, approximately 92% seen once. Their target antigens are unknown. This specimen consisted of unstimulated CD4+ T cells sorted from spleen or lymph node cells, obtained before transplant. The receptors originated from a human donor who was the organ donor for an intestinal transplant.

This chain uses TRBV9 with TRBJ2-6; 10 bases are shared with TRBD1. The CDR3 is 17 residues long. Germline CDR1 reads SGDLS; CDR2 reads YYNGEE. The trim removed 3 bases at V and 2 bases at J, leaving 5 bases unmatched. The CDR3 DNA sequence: TGTGCCAGCAGCGGTCGACAGGGGGCGCCTGGGGCCAACGTCCTGACTTTC. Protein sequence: CASSGRQGAPGANVLTF.

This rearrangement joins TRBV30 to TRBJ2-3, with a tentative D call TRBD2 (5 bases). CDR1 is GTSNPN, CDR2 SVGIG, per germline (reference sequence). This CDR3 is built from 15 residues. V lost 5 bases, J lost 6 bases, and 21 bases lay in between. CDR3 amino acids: CAWGKLDWRTDTQYF. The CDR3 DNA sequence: TGTGCCTGGGGAAAACTAGATTGGCGTACCGATACGCAGTATTTT.

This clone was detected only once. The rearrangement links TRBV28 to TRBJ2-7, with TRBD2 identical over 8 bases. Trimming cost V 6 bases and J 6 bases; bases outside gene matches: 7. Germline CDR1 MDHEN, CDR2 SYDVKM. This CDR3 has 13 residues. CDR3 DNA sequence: TGTGCCAGCAGACCGGGACTAGAGGGCGAGCAGTACTTC. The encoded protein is CASRPGLEGEQYF. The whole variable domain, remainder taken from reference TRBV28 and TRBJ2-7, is DVKVTQSSRYLVKRTGEKVFLECVQDMDHENMFWYRQDPGLGLRLIYFSYDVKMKEKGDIPEGYSVSREKKERFSLILESASTNQTSMYLCASRPGLEGEQYFGPGTRLTVT.

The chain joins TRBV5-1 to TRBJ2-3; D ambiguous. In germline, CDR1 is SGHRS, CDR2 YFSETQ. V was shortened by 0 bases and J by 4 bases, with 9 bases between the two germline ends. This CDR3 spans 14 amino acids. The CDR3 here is CASSLGLAADTQYF. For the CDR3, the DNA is TGCGCCAGCAGCTTGGGACTTGCTGCAGATACGCAGTATTTT.

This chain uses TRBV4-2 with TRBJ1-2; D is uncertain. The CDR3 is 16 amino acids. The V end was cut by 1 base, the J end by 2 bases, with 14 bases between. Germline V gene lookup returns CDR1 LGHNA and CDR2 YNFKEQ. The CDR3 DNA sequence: TGTGCCAGCAGCCAAGGGTCCGGGGAGGGAAACTATGGCTACACCTTC. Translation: CASSQGSGEGNYGYTF.

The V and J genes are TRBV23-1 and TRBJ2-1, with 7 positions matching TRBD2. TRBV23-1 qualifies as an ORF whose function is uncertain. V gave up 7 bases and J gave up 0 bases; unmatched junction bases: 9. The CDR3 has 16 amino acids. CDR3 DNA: TGCGCCAGCACCACCCCTGGCGGGAGCTCCTACAATGAGCAGTTCTTC. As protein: CASTTPGGSSYNEQFF.

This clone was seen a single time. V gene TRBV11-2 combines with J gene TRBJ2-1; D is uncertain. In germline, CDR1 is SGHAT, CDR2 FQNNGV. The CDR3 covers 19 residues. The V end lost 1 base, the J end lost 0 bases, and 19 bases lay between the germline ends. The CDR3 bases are TGTGCCAGCAGCTTAGTCGGAGTATTAGCCCCAAGCTCCTACAATGAGCAGTTCTTC. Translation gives CASSLVGVLAPSSYNEQFF. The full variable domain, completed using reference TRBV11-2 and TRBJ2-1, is EAGVAQSPRYKIIEKRQSVAFWCNPISGHATLYWYQQILGQGPKLLIQFQNNGVVDDSQLPKDRFSAERLKGVDSTLKIQPAKLEDSAVYLCASSLVGVLAPSSYNEQFFGPGTRLTVL.

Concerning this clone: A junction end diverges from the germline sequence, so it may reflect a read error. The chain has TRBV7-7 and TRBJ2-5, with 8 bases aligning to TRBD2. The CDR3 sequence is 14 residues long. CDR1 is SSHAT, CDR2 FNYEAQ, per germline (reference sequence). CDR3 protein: CASSLGLAQETQYF. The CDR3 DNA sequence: TGTGCTAGCAGCTTAGGACTAGCCCAAGAGACCCAGTACTTC.

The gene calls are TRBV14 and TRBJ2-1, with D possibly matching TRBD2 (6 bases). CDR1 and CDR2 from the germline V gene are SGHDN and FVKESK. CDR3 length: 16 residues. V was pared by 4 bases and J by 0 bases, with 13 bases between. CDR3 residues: CASSRGRGTSYNEQFF. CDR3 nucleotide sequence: TGTGCCAGCAGCCGGGGACGCGGGACCTCCTACAATGAGCAGTTCTTC.

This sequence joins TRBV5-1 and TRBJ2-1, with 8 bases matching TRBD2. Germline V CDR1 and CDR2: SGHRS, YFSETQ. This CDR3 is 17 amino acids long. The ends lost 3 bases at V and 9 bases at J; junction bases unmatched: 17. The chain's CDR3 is CASSSSKREMWSGEQFF. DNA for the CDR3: TGCGCCAGCAGCTCGAGTAAGCGGGAGATGTGGAGTGGTGAGCAGTTCTTC.

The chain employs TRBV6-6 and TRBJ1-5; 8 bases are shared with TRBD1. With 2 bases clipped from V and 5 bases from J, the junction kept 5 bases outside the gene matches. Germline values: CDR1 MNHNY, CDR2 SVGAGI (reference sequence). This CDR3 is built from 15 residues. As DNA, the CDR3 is TGTGCCAGCAGTTACGCTGGGACAGGCTATCAGCCCCAGCATTTT. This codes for CASSYAGTGYQPQHF.

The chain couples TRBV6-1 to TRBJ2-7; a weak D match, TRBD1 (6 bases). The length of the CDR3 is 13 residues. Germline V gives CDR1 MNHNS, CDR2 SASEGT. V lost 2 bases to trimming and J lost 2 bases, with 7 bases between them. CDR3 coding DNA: TGTGCCAGCAGTGAATGGACAGCCTACGAGCAGTACTTC. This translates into CASSEWTAYEQYF.

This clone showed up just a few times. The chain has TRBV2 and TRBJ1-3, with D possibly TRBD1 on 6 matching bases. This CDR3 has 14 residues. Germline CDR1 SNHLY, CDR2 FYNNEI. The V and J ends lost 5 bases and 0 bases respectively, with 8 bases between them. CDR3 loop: CASSTGSSGNTIYF. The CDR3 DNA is TGTGCCAGCAGTACAGGGAGCTCTGGAAACACCATATATTTT.

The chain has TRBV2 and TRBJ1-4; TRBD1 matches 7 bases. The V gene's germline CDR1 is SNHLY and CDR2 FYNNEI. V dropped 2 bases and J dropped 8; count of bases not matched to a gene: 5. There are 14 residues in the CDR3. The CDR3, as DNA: TGTGCCAGCAGTGAAACAGGGGCTGAGGAAAAACTGTTTTTT. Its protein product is CASSETGAEEKLFF.

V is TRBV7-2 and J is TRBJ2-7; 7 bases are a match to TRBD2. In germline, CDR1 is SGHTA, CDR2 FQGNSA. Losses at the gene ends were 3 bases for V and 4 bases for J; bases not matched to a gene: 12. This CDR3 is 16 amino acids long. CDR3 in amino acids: CASSFPRPAGLYEQYF. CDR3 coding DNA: TGTGCCAGCAGCTTTCCTCGTCCAGCGGGGCTATACGAGCAGTACTTC. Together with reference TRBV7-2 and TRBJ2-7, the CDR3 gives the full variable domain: GAGVSQSPSNKVTEKGKDVELRCDPISGHTALYWYRQSLGQGLEFLIYFQGNSAPDKSGLPSDRFSAERTGGSVSTLTIQRTQQEDSAVYLCASSFPRPAGLYEQYFGPGTRLTVT.

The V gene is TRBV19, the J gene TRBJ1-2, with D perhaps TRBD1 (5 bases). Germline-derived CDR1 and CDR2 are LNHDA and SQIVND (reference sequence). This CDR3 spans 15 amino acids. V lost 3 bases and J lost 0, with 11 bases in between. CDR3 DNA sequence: TGTGCCAGTAGTATCCCGGGACCTCCTAACTATGGCTACACCTTC. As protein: CASSIPGPPNYGYTF.

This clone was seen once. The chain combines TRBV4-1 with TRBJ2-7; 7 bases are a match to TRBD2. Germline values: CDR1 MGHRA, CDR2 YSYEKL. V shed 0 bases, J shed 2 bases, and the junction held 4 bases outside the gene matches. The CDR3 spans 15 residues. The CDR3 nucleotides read TGCGCCAGCAGCCAAGACCAGAGCGGGACCTACGAGCAGTACTTC. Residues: CASSQDQSGTYEQYF.

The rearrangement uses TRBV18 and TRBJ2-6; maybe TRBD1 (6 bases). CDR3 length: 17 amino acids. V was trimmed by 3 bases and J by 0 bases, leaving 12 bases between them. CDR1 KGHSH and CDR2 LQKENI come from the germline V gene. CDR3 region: CASSPTTGLSGANVLTF. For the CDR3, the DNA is TGTGCCAGCTCACCGACGACAGGTCTCTCTGGGGCCAACGTCCTGACTTTC. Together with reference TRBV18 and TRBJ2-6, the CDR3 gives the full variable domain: NAGVMQNPRHLVRRRGQEARLRCSPMKGHSHVYWYRQLPEEGLKFMVYLQKENIIDESGMPKERFSAEFPKEGPSILRIQQVVRGDSAAYFCASSPTTGLSGANVLTFGAGSRLTVL.

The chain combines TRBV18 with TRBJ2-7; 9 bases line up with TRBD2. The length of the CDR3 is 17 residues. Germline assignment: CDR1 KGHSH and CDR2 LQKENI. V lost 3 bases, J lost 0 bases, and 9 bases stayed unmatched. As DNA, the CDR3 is TGTGCCAGCTCACCGCGGGCTAGCGGGACGAGCTCCTACGAGCAGTACTTC. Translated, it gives CASSPRASGTSSYEQYF.

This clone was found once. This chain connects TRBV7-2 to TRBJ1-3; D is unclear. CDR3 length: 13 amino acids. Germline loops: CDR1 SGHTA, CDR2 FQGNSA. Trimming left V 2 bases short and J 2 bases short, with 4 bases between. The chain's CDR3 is CASSLPPGNTIYF. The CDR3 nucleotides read TGTGCCAGCAGCTTACCTCCTGGAAACACCATATATTTT.

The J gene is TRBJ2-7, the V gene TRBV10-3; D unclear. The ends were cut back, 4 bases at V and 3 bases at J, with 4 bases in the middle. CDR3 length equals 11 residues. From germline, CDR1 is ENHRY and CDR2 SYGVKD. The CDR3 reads CAISGHYEQYF. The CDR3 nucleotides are TGTGCCATCAGTGGCCACTACGAGCAGTACTTC.

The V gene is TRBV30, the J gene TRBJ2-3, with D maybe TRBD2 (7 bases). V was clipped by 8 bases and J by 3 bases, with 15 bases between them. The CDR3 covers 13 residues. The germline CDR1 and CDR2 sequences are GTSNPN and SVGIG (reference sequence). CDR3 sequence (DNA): TGTGCCGGAGGGGGGGCGGTTACAGATACGCAGTATTTT. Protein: CAGGGAVTDTQYF.

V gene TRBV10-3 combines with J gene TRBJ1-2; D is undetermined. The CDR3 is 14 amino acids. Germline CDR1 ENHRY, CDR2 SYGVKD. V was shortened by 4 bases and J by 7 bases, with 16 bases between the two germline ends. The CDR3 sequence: CAISARIEDRGYTF. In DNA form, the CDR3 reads TGTGCCATCAGTGCTAGGATCGAGGATCGTGGCTACACCTTC.